A selection of T cell receptor beta chains follows, all from one sample in a study of beta chain features in type 1 diabetes. Assay: immunoSEQ multiplex PCR; the TCRdb copy retains only in-frame clones and omits some. The table has 240,000 or so clones, approximately 15% seen once; the top ten hold about 0.02%. The specimen was naive CD4+ T cells from blood. The receptors stem from a man under 40 with type 1 diabetes. The CDR3 runs from the conserved cysteine through the conserved F or W. The order of the fields is J gene, clone size, V gene, D gene, CDR3 protein, CDR3 DNA. A D gene is named only where the DNA matches it firmly. Size is stated for part of the rows, as once, few or many counts, or as a class when the clone is expanded.

>TRBJ2-5|few|TRBV7-2|-
CASSFSQETQYF
TGTGCCAGCAGCTTCTCCCAAGAGACCCAGTACTTC
>TRBJ2-7|few|TRBV29-1|TRBD1
CSALTGGYEQYF
TGCAGCGCCCTGACAGGGGGCTACGAGCAGTACTTC
>TRBJ1-6|few|TRBV5-1|-
CASSLLGAGYNSPLHF
TGCGCCAGCAGCTTGTTGGGCGCGGGCTATAATTCACCCCTCCACTTT
>TRBJ1-2|-|TRBV4-1|-
CASSQSGGYTF
TGCGCCAGCAGCCAAAGTGGCGGCTACACCTTC
>TRBJ2-1|few|TRBV29-1|TRBD1
CSVQKNRGNEQFF
TGCAGCGTTCAAAAAAACAGGGGCAATGAGCAGTTCTTC
>TRBJ1-5|few|TRBV6-1|-
CASSEPIWGDQPQHF
TGTGCCAGCAGTGAACCCATTTGGGGGGATCAGCCCCAGCATTTT
>TRBJ1-2|-|TRBV30|TRBD1
CASQPDRVDGGYTF
TGTGCCTCACAGCCAGACAGGGTGGACGGTGGCTACACCTTC
>TRBJ2-5|few|TRBV28|-
CASSRYQETQYF
TGTGCCAGCAGCAGGTACCAAGAGACCCAGTACTTC
>TRBJ1-1|-|TRBV18|-
CASSLRTASHSYTEAFF
TGTGCCAGCTCACTCCGGACAGCTTCCCATAGTTACACTGAAGCTTTCTTT
>TRBJ1-4|few|TRBV19|-
CASSGPGTTNEKLFF
TGTGCCAGTAGTGGACCAGGGACAACTAATGAAAAACTGTTTTTT
>TRBJ2-7|few|TRBV5-6|-
CASSLGHYEQYF
TGTGCCAGCAGCTTGGGGCATTACGAGCAGTACTTC
>TRBJ2-3|-|TRBV5-4|-
CASSWGGGTDTQYF
TGTGCCAGCAGCTGGGGCGGGGGCACAGATACGCAGTATTTT
>TRBJ2-3|-|TRBV30|TRBD2
CAWSPGLAGGTDTQYF
TGTGCCTGGAGCCCGGGACTAGCGGGGGGCACAGATACGCAGTATTTT
>TRBJ1-5|few|TRBV23-1|-
CASSPPGSGPSNQPQHF
TGCGCCAGCAGCCCTCCCGGCAGCGGTCCTAGCAATCAGCCCCAGCATTTT
>TRBJ2-7|once|TRBV7-7|TRBD1
CASSPGTGAEQYF
TGTGCTAGCAGCCCCGGGACAGGGGCCGAGCAGTACTTC
>TRBJ2-1|-|TRBV7-7|-
CASSSSGTGASEQFF
TGTGCCAGCAGCTCTTCAGGGACGGGAGCCTCTGAGCAGTTCTTC
>TRBJ2-5|-|TRBV29-1|TRBD1
CSVPWTGASETQYF
TGCAGCGTCCCCTGGACAGGGGCCAGTGAGACCCAGTACTTC
>TRBJ1-2|-|TRBV27|TRBD1
CASRGTAYGYTF
TGTGCCAGCAGGGGGACAGCTTATGGCTACACCTTC
>TRBJ2-5|-|TRBV18|TRBD2
CASSPRRRGGFETQYF
TGTGCCAGCTCACCACGGAGGAGGGGAGGGTTCGAGACCCAGTACTTC
>TRBJ2-1|-|TRBV5-4|-
CASRLEAMTTGEQFF
TGTGCCAGCAGACTGGAGGCTATGACGACGGGTGAGCAGTTCTTC
>TRBJ2-5|few|TRBV27|TRBD1
CASSWNRGQETQYF
TGTGCCAGCAGTTGGAACAGGGGGCAAGAGACCCAGTACTTC
>TRBJ1-2|few|TRBV10-3|TRBD1
CAISGQGPGYGYTF
TGTGCCATCAGTGGACAGGGACCGGGATATGGCTACACCTTC
>TRBJ2-5|-|TRBV4-1|-
CASSQDFRAAGETQYF
TGCGCCAGCAGCCAAGATTTCAGGGCGGCTGGGGAGACCCAGTACTTC
>TRBJ2-2|-|TRBV6-1|-
CASSERQTYTGELFF
TGTGCCAGCAGCGAAAGACAGACGTACACCGGGGAGCTGTTTTTT
>TRBJ1-5|-|TRBV19|-
CASSVREYGNQPQHF
TGTGCCAGTAGTGTGCGAGAGTACGGCAATCAGCCCCAGCATTTT
>TRBJ1-5|-|TRBV19|-
CASSPPGNQPQHF
TGTGCCAGTAGCCCCCCGGGCAATCAGCCCCAGCATTTT
>TRBJ2-1|once|TRBV30|TRBD2
CAWSFRLAGGVGNEQFF
TGTGCCTGGAGTTTCAGACTAGCGGGAGGTGTCGGGAATGAGCAGTTCTTC
>TRBJ2-6|few|TRBV2|-
CASETGGGANVLTF
TGTGCCAGCGAGACAGGTGGGGGGGCCAACGTCCTGACTTTC
>TRBJ2-3|few|TRBV6-1|-
CASNLSDRYTQYF
TGTGCCAGCAACCTCTCCGACAGGTATACGCAGTATTTT
>TRBJ2-7|-|TRBV7-9|TRBD2
CASNSGSIREQYF
TGTGCCAGCAATAGCGGGAGTATAAGAGAGCAGTACTTC
>TRBJ2-4|-|TRBV2|-
CAGGGDEDIQYF
TGTGCCGGAGGCGGAGACGAAGACATTCAGTACTTC
>TRBJ1-1|few|TRBV13|-
CASSLARENTEAFF
TGTGCCAGCAGCTTAGCCAGGGAGAACACTGAAGCTTTCTTT
>TRBJ2-3|-|TRBV19|TRBD2
CASSLRTSGSTDTQYF
TGTGCCAGTAGTCTCCGGACTAGCGGCAGCACAGATACGCAGTATTTT
>TRBJ1-3|few|TRBV7-2|TRBD1
CASSLGDSSGNTIYF
TGTGCCAGCAGCTTAGGGGACAGCTCTGGAAACACCATATATTTT
>TRBJ1-2|-|TRBV18|-
CASSPTGDYGYTF
TGTGCCAGCTCACCAACGGGGGACTATGGCTACACCTTC
>TRBJ1-1|-|TRBV6-6|TRBD1
CASRGQGSTEAFF
TGTGCCAGCAGGGGACAGGGGAGCACTGAAGCTTTCTTT
>TRBJ2-1|few|TRBV15|-
CATSKGDSSDEQFF
TGTGCCACCAGCAAAGGGGACTCCTCGGATGAGCAGTTCTTC
>TRBJ2-5|-|TRBV6-6|-
CASSYSQFQETQYF
TGTGCCAGCAGTTACTCACAGTTTCAAGAGACCCAGTACTTC
>TRBJ2-1|-|TRBV4-2|-
CASSQARISDSYNEQFF
TGTGCCAGCAGCCAAGCGAGGATCAGCGACTCCTACAATGAGCAGTTCTTC
>TRBJ2-1|-|TRBV2|TRBD2
CASSRVRLAGGSYNEQFF
TGTGCCAGCAGCCGAGTCAGACTAGCGGGGGGTTCCTACAATGAGCAGTTCTTC
>TRBJ1-2|few|TRBV6-5|-
CASSYSHQGANYGYTF
TGTGCCAGCAGTTACTCGCACCAGGGCGCTAACTATGGCTACACCTTC